This T cell receptor (beta chain) was recovered during a study of T cell responses to AZD1222 COVID-19 vaccine. This clone was observed a few times. The table came from immunoSEQ multiplex PCR; TCRdb's copy has only in-frame clones and leaves some out. The sample holds around 120,000 clones, around 85% seen once. With 1 base removed from V and 5 bases from J, the gap between germline ends came to 18 bases. CDR3 length: 17 amino acids. Germline CDR1 reads MGHRA; CDR2 reads YSYEKL. The source of this sequence is an adult in good health. The chain recombines TRBV4-1 with TRBJ2-1; no firm D call. This specimen consisted of peripheral blood, obtained on day 0 of AZD1222 vaccination. The CDR3 DNA sequence: TGCGCCAGCAGCCAAGTTCTCGGATCCCCATTCAACAATGAGCAGTTCTTC. Encoded protein: CASSQVLGSPFNNEQFF.